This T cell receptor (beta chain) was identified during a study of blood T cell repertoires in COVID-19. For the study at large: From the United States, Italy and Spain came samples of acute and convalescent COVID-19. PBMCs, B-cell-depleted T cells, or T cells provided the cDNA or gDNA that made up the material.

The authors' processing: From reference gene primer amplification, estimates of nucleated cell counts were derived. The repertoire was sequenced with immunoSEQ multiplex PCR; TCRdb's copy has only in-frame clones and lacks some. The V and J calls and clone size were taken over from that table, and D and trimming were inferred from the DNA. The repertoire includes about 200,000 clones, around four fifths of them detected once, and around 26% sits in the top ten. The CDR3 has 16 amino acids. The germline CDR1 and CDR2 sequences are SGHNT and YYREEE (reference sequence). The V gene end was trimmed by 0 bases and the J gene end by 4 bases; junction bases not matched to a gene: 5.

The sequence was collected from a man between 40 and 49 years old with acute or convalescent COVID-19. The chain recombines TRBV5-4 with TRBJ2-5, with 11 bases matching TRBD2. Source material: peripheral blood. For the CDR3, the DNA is TGTGCCAGCAGCTTGGGTCTAGCGGGAGGAGGAGAGACCCAGTACTTC. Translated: CASSLGLAGGGETQYF. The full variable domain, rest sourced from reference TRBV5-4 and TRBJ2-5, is ETGVTQSPTHLIKTRGQQVTLRCSSQSGHNTVSWYQQALGQGPQFIFQYYREEENGRGNFPPRFSGLQFPNYSSELNVNALELDDSALYLCASSLGLAGGGETQYFGPGTRLLVL.